The following is a TCR beta chain sequence with its context. The antigen is not known. Trimming at V came to 5 bases and at J to 3 bases, leaving 3 bases not matched to a gene. CDR3 length: 14 amino acids. Germline V gene data show CDR1 as SGHVS and CDR2 as FNYEAQ. Using quantitative 5'-RACE with molecular barcodes, the authors made TCR beta libraries. TCRdb ran MiXCR on the 5' RACE reads and lists one entry per CDR3 protein. This sample has roughly 700,000 distinct CDR3 sequences; roughly 19% occur once, and the top ten carry under 20%. This sample is part of a study of CD8 T cells in ankylosing spondylitis. Study-level findings and limits: A TCR beta motif of roughly eight highly homologous variants seemed to mark ankylosing spondylitis blood. Previously reported in reactive arthritis synovial fluid and blood were some of the motif variants. Disease-linked clones had a CD8+ phenotype and relatively low frequency in peripheral blood. Reportedly, matched ankylosing spondylitis synovial fluid was significantly enriched for disease-linked clones.

This receptor was obtained from a male donor with ankylosing spondylitis. This chain uses TRBV7-6 with TRBJ2-7, with 11 bases fitting TRBD2. Sequencing input: blood, either unsorted or a sorted T cell fraction (not recorded which). CDR3 residues: CASSVSGGDYEQYF. In DNA, the CDR3 is TGTGCCAGCAGCGTTAGCGGGGGGGACTACGAGCAGTACTTC.